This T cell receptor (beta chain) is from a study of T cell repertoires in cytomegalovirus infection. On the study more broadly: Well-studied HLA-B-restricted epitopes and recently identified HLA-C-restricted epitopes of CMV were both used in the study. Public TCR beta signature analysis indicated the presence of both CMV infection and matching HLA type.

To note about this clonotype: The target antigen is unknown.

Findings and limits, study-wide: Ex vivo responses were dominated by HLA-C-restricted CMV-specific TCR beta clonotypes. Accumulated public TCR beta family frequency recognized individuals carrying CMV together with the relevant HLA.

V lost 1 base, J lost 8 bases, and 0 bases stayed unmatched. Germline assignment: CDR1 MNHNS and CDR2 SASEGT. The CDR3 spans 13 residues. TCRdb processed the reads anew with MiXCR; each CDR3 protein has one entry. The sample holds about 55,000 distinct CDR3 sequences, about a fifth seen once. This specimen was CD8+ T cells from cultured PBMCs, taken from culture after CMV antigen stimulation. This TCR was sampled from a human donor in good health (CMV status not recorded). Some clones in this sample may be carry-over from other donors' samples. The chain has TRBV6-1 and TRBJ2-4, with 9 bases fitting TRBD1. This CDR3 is CASSEGTGDIQYF. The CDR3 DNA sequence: TGTGCCAGCAGTGAAGGGACAGGGGACATTCAGTACTTC.